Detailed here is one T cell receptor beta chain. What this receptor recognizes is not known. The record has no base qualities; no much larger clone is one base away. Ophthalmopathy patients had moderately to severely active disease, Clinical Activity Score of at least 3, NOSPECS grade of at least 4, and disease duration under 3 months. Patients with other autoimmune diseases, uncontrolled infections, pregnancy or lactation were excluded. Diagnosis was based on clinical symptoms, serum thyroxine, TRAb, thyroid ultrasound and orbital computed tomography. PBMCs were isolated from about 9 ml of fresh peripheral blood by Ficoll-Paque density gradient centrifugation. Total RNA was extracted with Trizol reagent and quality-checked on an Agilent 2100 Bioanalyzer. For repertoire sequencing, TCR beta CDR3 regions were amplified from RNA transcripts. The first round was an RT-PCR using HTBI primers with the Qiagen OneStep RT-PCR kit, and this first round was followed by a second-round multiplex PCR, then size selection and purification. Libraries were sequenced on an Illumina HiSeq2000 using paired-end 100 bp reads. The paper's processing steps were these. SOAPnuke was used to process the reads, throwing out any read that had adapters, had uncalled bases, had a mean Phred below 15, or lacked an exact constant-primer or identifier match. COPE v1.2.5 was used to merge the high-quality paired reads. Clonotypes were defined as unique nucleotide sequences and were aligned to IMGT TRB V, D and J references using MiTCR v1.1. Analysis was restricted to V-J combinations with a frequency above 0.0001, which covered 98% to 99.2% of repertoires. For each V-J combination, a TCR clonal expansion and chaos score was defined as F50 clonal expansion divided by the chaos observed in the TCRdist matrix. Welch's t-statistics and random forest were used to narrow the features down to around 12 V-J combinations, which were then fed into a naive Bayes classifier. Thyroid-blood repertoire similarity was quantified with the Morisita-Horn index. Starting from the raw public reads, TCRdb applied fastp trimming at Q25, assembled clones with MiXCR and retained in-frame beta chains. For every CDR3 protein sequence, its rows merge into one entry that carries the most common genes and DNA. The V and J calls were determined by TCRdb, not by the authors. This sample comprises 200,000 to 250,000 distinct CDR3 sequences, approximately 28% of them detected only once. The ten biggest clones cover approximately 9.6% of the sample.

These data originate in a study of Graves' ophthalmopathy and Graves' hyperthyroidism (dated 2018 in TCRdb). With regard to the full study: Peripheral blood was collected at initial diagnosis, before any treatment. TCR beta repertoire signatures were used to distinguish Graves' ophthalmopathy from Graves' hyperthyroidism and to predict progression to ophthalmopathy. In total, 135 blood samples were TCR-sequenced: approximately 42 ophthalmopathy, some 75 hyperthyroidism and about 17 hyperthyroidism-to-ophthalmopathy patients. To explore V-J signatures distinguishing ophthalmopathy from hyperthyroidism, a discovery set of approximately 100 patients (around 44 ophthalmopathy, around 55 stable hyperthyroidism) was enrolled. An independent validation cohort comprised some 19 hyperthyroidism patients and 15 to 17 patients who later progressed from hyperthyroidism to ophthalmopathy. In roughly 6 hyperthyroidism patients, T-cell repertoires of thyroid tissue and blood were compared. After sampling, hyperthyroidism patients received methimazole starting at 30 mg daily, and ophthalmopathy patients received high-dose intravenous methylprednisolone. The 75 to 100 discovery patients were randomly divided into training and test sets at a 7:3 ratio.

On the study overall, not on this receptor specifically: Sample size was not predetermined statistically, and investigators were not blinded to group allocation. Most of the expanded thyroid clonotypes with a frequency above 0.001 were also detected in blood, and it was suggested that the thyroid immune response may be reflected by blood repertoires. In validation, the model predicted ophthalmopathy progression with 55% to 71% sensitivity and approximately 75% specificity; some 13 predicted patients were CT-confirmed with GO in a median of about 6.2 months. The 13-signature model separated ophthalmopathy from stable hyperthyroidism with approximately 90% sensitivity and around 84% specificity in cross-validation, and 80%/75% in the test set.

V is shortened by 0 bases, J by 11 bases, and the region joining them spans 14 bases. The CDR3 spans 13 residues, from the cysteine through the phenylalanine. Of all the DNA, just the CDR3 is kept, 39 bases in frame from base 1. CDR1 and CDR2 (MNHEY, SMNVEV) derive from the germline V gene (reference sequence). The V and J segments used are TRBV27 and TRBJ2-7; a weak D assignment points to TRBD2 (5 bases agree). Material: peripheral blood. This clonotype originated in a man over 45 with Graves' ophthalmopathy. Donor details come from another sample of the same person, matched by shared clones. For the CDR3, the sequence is CASSLSAATREYF. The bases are TGTGCCAGCAGTTTATCAGCTGCCACGCGGGAGTACTTC.